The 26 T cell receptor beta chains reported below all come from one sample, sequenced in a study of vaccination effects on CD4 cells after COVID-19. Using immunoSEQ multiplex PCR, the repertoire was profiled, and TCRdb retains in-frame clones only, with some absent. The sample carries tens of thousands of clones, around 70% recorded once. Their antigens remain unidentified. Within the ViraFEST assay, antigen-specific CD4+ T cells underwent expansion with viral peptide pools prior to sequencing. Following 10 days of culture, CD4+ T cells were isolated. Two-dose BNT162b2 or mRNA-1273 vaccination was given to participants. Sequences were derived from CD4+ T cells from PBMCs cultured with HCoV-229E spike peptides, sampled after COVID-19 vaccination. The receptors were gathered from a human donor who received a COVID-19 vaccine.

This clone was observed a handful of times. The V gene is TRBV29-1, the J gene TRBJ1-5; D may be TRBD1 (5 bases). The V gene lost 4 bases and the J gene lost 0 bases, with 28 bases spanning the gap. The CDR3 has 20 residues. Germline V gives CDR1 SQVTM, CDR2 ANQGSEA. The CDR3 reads CSVVPCVGIDRQYSNQPQHF. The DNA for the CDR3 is TGCAGCGTTGTACCCTGCGTAGGGATAGACAGACAATATAGCAATCAGCCCCAGCATTTT.

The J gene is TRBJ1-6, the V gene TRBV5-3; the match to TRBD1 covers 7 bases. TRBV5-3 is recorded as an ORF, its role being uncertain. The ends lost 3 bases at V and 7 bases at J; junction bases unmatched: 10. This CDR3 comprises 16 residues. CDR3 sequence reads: CARSYPKGAGNSPLHF. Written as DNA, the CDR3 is TGTGCCAGAAGCTACCCAAAGGGGGCTGGGAATTCACCCCTCCACTTT.

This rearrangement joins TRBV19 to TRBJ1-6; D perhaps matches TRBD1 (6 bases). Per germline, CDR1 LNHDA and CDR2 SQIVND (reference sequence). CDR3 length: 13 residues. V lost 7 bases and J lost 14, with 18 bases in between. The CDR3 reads CASTGTGINTLHF. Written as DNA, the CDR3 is TGTGCCAGTACCGGCACAGGGATCAACACCCTCCACTTT.

CDR3 in amino acids: CASSLTGGPGNTIYF. CDR3 nucleotides: TGTGCCAGCAGTCTCACAGGGGGACCTGGAAACACCATATATTTT. The chain couples TRBV2 to TRBJ1-3, with 8 bases that match TRBD1. Germline lookup yields CDR1 SNHLY and CDR2 FYNNEI. Trimming cost V 5 bases and J 2 bases; bases outside gene matches: 5. CDR3 size: 15 residues.

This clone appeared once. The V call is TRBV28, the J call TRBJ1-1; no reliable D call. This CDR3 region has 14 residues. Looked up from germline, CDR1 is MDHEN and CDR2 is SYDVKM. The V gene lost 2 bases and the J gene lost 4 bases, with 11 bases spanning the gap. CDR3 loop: CASSLPQQSTEAFF. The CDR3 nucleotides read TGTGCCAGCAGTTTACCCCAGCAGAGCACTGAAGCTTTCTTT.

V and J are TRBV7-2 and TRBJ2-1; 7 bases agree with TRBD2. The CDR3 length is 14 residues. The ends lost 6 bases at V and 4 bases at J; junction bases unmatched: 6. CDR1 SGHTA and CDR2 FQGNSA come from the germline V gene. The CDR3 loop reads CASRSTSPYNEQFF. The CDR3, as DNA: TGTGCCAGCAGATCGACTAGCCCGTACAATGAGCAGTTCTTC.

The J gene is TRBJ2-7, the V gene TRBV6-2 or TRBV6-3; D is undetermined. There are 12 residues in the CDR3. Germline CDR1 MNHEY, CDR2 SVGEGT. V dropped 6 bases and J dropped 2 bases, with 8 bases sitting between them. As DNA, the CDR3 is TGTGCCAGCAGCGACATAACCTACGAGCAGTACGTC. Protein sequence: CASSDITYEQYV.

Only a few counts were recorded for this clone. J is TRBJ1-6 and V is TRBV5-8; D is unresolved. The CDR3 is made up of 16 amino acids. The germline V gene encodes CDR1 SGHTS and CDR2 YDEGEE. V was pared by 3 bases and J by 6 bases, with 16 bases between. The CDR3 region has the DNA TGTGCCAGCAGCTGGGGAGGAGGTTGGAGTAATTCACCCCTCCACTTT. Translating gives CASSWGGGWSNSPLHF.

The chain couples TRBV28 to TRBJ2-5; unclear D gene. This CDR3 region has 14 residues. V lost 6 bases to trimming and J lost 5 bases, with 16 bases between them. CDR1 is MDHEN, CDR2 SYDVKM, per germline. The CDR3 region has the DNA TGTGCCAGCAGCGGAAGTCCGCCTTGGGAGACCCAGTACTTC. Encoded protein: CASSGSPPWETQYF.

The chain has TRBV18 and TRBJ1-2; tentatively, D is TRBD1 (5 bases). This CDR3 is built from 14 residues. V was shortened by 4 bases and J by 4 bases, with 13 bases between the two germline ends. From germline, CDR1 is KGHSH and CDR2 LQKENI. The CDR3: CASSRQRDSYGYTF. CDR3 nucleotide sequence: TGTGCCAGCTCACGTCAAAGAGACAGCTATGGCTACACCTTC.

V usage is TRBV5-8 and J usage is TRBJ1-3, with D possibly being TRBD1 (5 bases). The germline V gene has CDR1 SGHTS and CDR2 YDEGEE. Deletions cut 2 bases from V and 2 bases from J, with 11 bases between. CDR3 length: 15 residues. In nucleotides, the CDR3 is TGTGCCAGCAGCTTAAGGGGAGGCACTGGAAACACCATATATTTT. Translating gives CASSLRGGTGNTIYF.

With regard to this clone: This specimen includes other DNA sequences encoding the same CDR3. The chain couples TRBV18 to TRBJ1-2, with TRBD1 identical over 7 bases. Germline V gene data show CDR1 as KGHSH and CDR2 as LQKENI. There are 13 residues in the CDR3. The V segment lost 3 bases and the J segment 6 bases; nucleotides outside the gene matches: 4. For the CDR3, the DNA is TGTGCCAGCTCACCGCAAGGGACAGATGGCTACACCTTC. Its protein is CASSPQGTDGYTF.

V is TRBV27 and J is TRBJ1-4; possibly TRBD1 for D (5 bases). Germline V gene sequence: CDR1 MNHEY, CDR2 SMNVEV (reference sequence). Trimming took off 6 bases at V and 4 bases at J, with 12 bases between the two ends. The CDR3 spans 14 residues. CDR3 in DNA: TGTGCCAGCAGCAAGGATGGGGGTAATGAAAAACTGTTTTTT. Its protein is CASSKDGGNEKLFF.

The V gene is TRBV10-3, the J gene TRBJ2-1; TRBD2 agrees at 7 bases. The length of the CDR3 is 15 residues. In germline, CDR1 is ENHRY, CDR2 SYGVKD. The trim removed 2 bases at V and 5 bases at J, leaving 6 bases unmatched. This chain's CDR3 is CAISERSSGNNEQFF. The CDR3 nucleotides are TGTGCCATCAGTGAGAGGTCTAGCGGCAACAATGAGCAGTTCTTC.

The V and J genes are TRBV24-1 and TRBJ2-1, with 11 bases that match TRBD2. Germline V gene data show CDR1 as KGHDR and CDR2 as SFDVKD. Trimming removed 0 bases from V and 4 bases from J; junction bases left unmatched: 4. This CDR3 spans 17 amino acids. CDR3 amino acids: CATSDLDSGGGYNEQFF. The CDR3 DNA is TGTGCCACCAGTGATTTGGATAGCGGGGGGGGGTACAATGAGCAGTTCTTC.

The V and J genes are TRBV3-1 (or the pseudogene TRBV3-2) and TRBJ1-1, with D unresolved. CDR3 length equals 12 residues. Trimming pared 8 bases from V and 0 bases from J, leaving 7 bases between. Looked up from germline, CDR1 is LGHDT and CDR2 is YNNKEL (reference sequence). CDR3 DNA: TGTGCCAGCGGGATGATGAACACTGAAGCTTTCTTT. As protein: CASGMMNTEAFF.

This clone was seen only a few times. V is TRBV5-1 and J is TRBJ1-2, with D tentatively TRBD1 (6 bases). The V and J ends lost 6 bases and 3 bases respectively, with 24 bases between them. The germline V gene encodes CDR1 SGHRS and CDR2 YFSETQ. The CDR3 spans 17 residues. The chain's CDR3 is CASKKGTPPEGDYGYTF. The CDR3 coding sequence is TGCGCCAGCAAAAAAGGGACACCTCCCGAAGGGGACTATGGCTACACCTTC.

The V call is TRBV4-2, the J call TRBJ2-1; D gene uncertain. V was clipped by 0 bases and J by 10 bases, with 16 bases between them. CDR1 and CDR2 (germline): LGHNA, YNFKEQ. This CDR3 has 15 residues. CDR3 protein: CASSQDPSKVGEQFF. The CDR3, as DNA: TGTGCCAGCAGCCAAGATCCAAGTAAGGTTGGGGAGCAGTTCTTC.

CDR3 sequence (DNA): TGCGCCAGCAGCTTGGTTCCCCACGCCAAAAACATTCAGTACTTC. This codes for CASSLVPHAKNIQYF. V is TRBV5-1 and J is TRBJ2-4; D gene unclear. CDR1 and CDR2 from the germline V gene are SGHRS and YFSETQ. This CDR3 is 15 amino acids long. The V end lost 0 bases, the J end lost 1 base, and 8 bases lay between the germline ends.

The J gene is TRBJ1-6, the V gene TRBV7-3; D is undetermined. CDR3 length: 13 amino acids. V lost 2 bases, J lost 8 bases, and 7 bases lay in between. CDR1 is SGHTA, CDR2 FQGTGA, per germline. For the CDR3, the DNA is TGTGCCAGCAGCTTAGGAAGGGATTCACCCCTCCACTTT. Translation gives CASSLGRDSPLHF. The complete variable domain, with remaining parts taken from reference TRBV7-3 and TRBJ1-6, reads GAGVSQTPSNKVTEKGKYVELRCDPISGHTALYWYRQSLGQGPEFLIYFQGTGAADDSGLPNDRFFAVRPEGSVSTLKIQRTERGDSAVYLCASSLGRDSPLHFGNGTRLTVT.

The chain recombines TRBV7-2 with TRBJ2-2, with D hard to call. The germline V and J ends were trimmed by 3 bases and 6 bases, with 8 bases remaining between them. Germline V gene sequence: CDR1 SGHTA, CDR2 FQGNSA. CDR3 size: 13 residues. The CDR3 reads CASSFSVAGELFF. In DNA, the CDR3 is TGTGCCAGCAGCTTCAGTGTCGCCGGGGAGCTGTTTTTT.

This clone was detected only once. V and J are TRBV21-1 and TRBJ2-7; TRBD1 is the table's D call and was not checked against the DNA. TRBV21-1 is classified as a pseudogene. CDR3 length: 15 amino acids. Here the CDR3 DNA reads TGTGCCAGCAGCCCCCAGGACAGGGCCAAATACGAGCAGTACGTC. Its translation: CASSPQDRAKYEQYV.

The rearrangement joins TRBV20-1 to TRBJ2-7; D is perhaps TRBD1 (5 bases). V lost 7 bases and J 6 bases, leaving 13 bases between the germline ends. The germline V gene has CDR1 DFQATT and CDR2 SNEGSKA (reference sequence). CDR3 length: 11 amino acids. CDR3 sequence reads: CSVCLGPEQYV. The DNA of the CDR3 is TGCAGTGTTTGTCTGGGGCCCGAGCAGTACGTC.

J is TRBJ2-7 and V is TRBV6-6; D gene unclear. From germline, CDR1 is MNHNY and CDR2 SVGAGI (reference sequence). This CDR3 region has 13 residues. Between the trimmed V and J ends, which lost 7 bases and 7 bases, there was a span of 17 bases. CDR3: CASTSAGMREQYV. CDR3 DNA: TGTGCCAGCACCTCGGCAGGAATGAGGGAGCAGTACGTC.

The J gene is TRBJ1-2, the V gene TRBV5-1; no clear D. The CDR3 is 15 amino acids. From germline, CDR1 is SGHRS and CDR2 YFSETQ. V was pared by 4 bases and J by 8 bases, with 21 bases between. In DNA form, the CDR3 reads TGCGCCAGCAGCCCCGACATGAATCTACCCACGGGCTACACCTTC. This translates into CASSPDMNLPTGYTF.

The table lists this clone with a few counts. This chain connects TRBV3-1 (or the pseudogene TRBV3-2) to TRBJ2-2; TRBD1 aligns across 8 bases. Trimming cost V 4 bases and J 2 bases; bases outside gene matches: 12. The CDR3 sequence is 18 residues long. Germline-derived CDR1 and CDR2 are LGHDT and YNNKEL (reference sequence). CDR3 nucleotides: TGTGCCAGCAGCCGCAGGGGGCAGAGCAGAATTAACACCGGGGAGCTGTTTTTT. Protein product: CASSRRGQSRINTGELFF.